This T cell receptor (beta chain) was sequenced for a study of Ad26.COV2.S vaccination and SARS-CoV-2 variants. Regarding treatment: approximately 18 received Ad26.COV2.S at low or high dose, single or two shots; five or six received placebo; per-sample allocation not given. The samples date from day 63 after the first vaccine or placebo injection. Immunization relied on an Ad26 vector, which expressed Wuhan-strain SARS-CoV-2 spike. The V gene lost 6 bases and the J gene lost 4 bases, with 18 bases spanning the gap. This CDR3 spans 15 amino acids. CDR1 and CDR2 from the germline V gene are ENHRY and SYGVKD. Points from the study as a whole: It is possible that the TCR breadth and depth analyses underestimated the total T cell responses.

About this clone: Its cognate antigen is unknown.

Clones were sequenced by immunoSEQ multiplex PCR, and TCRdb holds only the in-frame ones, with some missing. The sample has about 330,000 clones, under 90% seen once; the top ten hold around 5.5%. The sequences come from peripheral blood, collected in a trial of Ad26.COV2.S vaccine versus placebo. The chain joins TRBV10-3 to TRBJ1-2; no clear D. This clonotype was sampled from a person between 18 and 59 years old who received the Ad26.COV2.S COVID-19 vaccine or a placebo. The CDR3, as DNA: TGTGCCATCAGCCCGGGCCCAGGTGAAGGCTATGGCTACACCTTC. Its protein product is CAISPGPGEGYGYTF.